This TCR beta chain was sequenced during a study of OX40 agonist ivuxolimab in advanced cancers. Turning to the study itself: Those treated in dose escalation had hepatocellular carcinoma, melanoma, renal cell cancer or head and neck cancer. General observations from the study: Among T cells, CD8+ cells averaged more expanded clones than CD4+ cells.

This clone ranks as medium-sized (0.01 to 0.1%). Its antigen remains unidentified. Method: immunoSEQ multiplex PCR; TCRdb's copy keeps in-frame clones and lacks some. The sample contains about 25,000 clones, roughly 85% of which appear only once. V shed 0 bases and J 4 bases; nucleotides not matched to a gene: 8. The CDR3 loop spans 17 amino acids. The germline V gene encodes CDR1 LNHNV and CDR2 YYDKDF (reference sequence). The chain employs TRBV15 and TRBJ1-5; the match to TRBD1 covers 8 bases. This specimen consisted of CD4+ or CD8+ T cells sorted from blood, obtained in a trial of the OX40 agonist ivuxolimab. The origin of this receptor is an adult with an advanced solid tumor such as melanoma, head and neck, liver or kidney cancer. The CDR3 is CATSRDPYGDRNQPQHF. CDR3 DNA: TGTGCCACCAGCAGAGATCCTTATGGGGACAGGAATCAGCCCCAGCATTTT.